One sample yielded the 2 T cell receptor beta chains listed below, sequenced in a study of cytomegalovirus exposure and HLA in healthy donors listed by TCRdb under 2017. The library was obtained by the immunoSEQ multiplex PCR assay. For the multiplex PCR, a mixture combining 60 forward primers for TCR Vbeta segments and 13 reverse primers for TCR Jbeta segments was used. TCRdb retrieved this table from immuneACCESS and kept in-frame rearrangements only. Not all clones are present; in checked studies, unresolved V genes account for under half, and no reason is known for the remainder. The sample table records around 140,000 clones; 77% of these occur just once. More than 1.1% of the sample is taken by the ten largest. Sequenced sample: PBMCs. The receptors originated from a woman aged 35 to 49 in good health and CMV-seronegative.

Regarding this clone: Different DNA sequences within this sample yield the same CDR3. The chain uses TRBV7-9 and TRBJ2-3, with 10 bases that match TRBD2. CDR1 and CDR2 (germline): SEHNR, FQNEAQ (reference sequence). The CDR3 totals 14 residues. The J segment lost 4 bases and the V segment lost 3 bases, leaving 1 base of the junction unmatched. CDR3: CASSLSGGADTQYF. The CDR3 DNA is TGTGCCAGCAGCTTGAGCGGGGGGGCAGATACGCAGTATTTT.

The chain carries TRBV4-1 and TRBJ2-1; TRBD1 matches at 9 bases. This CDR3 contains 16 residues. V shed 5 bases, J shed 3 bases, and the junction held 8 bases outside the gene matches. Germline V gene lookup returns CDR1 MGHRA and CDR2 YSYEKL. In DNA form, the CDR3 reads TGCGCCAGCAGCATTCGGACAGGGGAGGGCTACAATGAGCAGTTCTTC. Translation: CASSIRTGEGYNEQFF.